This passage covers 5 T cell receptor beta chains from one sample sequenced in a study of T cells in Graves' hyperthyroidism and ophthalmopathy. RNA transcripts provided the source from which TCR beta CDR3 regions were amplified. Researchers ran a first-round RT-PCR on the TCR CDR3 using the HTBI primer set. One entry per CDR3 protein results from TCRdb running MiXCR on the multiplex PCR reads. Among about 380,000 distinct CDR3 sequences listed, about 13% were seen once. The sequencing input was blood. All receptors come from a man younger than 40 with Graves' hyperthyroidism that later progressed to Graves' ophthalmopathy.

This clonotype was counted many times. This chain uses TRBV5-1 with TRBJ2-7; TRBD2 agrees at 10 bases. The CDR3 is 15 residues long. V lost 4 bases, J lost 0 bases, and 4 bases stayed unmatched. Germline loops: CDR1 SGHRS, CDR2 YFSETQ. The CDR3 region is CASSRAGGFSYEQYF. The DNA of the CDR3 is TGCGCCAGCAGCCGAGCGGGGGGGTTCTCCTACGAGCAGTACTTC.

This clonotype has at least ten counts. The chain combines TRBV6-1 with TRBJ2-1; 10 bases line up with TRBD2. CDR1 MNHNS and CDR2 SASEGT come from the germline V gene. V lost 6 bases, J lost 3 bases, and 8 bases stayed unmatched. The CDR3 loop spans 16 amino acids. The DNA of the CDR3 is TGTGCCAGCAGCGCACTAGCGGGATTGCTCTACAATGAGCAGTTCTTC. Translating it yields CASSALAGLLYNEQFF.

This clonotype was seen only once. The V call is TRBV5-1, the J call TRBJ2-5; D unresolved. Germline V gene data show CDR1 as SGHRS and CDR2 as YFSETQ. V lost 1 base, J lost 4 bases, and 11 bases lay in between. The CDR3 extends over 14 amino acids. CDR3 residues: CASSLNLVVETQYF. CDR3 nucleotide sequence: TGCGCCAGCAGCTTGAATTTGGTTGTAGAGACCCAGTACTTC. The full variable domain, with the rest looked up from reference TRBV5-1 and TRBJ2-5, is KAGVTQTPRYLIKTRGQQVTLSCSPISGHRSVSWYQQTPGQGLQFLFEYFSETQRNKGNFPGRFSGRQFSNSRSEMNVSTLELGDSALYLCASSLNLVVETQYFGPGTRLLVL.

The CDR3 nucleotides read TGTGCCAGCGCCGGCCTAGCGGGGGGTTCCACAGATACGCAGTATTTT. Its translation is CASAGLAGGSTDTQYF. The J gene is TRBJ2-3, the V gene TRBV7-2; TRBD2 agrees at 11 bases. The germline gives CDR1 SGHTA, CDR2 FQGNSA. The V segment lost 8 bases and the J segment 2 bases; nucleotides outside the gene matches: 9. There are 16 residues in the CDR3.

This clonotype was detected ten times or more. The chain has TRBV6-1 and TRBJ2-1; 11 nucleotides match TRBD2. The CDR3 covers 15 residues. Trimming removed 7 bases from V and 7 bases from J; junction bases left unmatched: 9. Germline V gives CDR1 MNHNS, CDR2 SASEGT. The CDR3 DNA reads as TGTGCCAGCAAATTTAAACTAGCGGGGGTTAATGAGCAGTTCTTC. This codes for CASKFKLAGVNEQFF.